This T cell receptor (beta chain) was observed in a study of T-cell memory formation after mild COVID-19 (dated by TCRdb to the early 2020s). Study-wide context: TCR sequence clusters from the two donors were found to be largely donor specific. Two young, previously healthy adult volunteers made up the cohort, one male and one female. Longitudinal TCRalpha and TCRbeta repertoire sequencing tracked T-cell clones expanding and contracting after mild COVID-19 in a couple of donors.

The CDR3 numbers 16 residues from cysteine through phenylalanine. Only CDR3 DNA remains: 48 bases, in frame from the first base. Compared with germline, V lacks 0 bases and J lacks 3 bases; bases without a gene match: 5. CDR1 MGHRA and CDR2 YSYEKL were looked up in the germline V gene. General study outcomes and caveats: Clones that contracted from day 15 to 85 showed balanced CD4/CD8 phenotypes, whereas a second wave of clones that expanded from day 15 to 37 leaned towards CD4+. Only a couple of mild cases were covered in the study, and larger cohorts including severe cases with pre-infection samples were considered necessary. Contracting CD4+ clones were located mainly in the CM and EM memory subsets, whereas CD8+ clones were found to be enriched in EMRA. SARS-CoV-2 specificity was not confirmed for the second-wave clones peaking on day 37. Some responding clones were detected in pre-infection memory, suggesting pre-existing cross-reactive memory T cells joined the SARS-CoV-2 response.

PBMCs were isolated by Ficoll-Paque density gradient centrifugation. Sequencing took place on an Illumina NovaSeq 6000. Using 5'RACE with constant-segment primers, TCRalpha and TCRbeta cDNA libraries were constructed, with sample barcodes and unique molecular identifiers added in the process. Trizol reagent was used to extract RNA from every sample. Libraries were amplified in two PCR steps, with a second sample barcode and Illumina TruSeq adapters added in the second step. Sequencing of libraries was performed on an Illumina NovaSeq with 2 x 150 bp paired-end reads. The original pipeline was this. With migec v1.2.7, reads were demultiplexed and then collapsed into UMI-guided consensus sequences. Using mixcr v2.1.11, UMI consensuses were aligned to TRA and TRB V and J templates and then assembled into clonotypes. Expanded or contracted clonotypes were those called significant by both edgeR and NoisET, with noise models trained on biological replicates. For edgeR calls, the thresholds were a false discovery rate-adjusted p below 0.01 and a log2 fold-change of 1. PCA with hierarchical clustering of max-normalized trajectories of the 1000 most abundant clonotypes was used as exploratory dynamics analysis. Each responding clone was given a CD4 or CD8 phenotype based on the CD4+ and CD8+ repertoires, which had been sequenced separately. TCRdb applied fastp at Q25 and MiXCR to the public reads, then kept only in-frame beta chains. Rows matching on CDR3 protein sequence are summarized as one entry with the most common DNA and genes. The V and J calls and clone size come from TCRdb's table, not from the authors' own analysis. This sample lists fewer than 250,000 distinct CDR3 sequences; around 27% were detected once. The ten largest clonotypes hold about an eighth of the sample.

On this clonotype itself: The target of this receptor is not known. Per-nucleotide qualities are absent, and no much larger clonotype sits a single base away.

The sequenced sample was PBMCs or a T cell subset sorted from them (not recorded which). This clonotype was sampled from an adult woman who had mild COVID-19 (a few samples of this study predate the infection). The sample titles of this study are shuffled in the database, so cell type and time point are left out; the donor was told from shared clones. This chain is built from TRBV4-1 and TRBJ2-1; TRBD2 agrees with 7 junctional bases. The nucleotide sequence is TGCGCCAGCAGCCAAGAGTTCCCTAGCGGCTACAATGAGCAGTTCTTC. This is translated as CASSQEFPSGYNEQFF.